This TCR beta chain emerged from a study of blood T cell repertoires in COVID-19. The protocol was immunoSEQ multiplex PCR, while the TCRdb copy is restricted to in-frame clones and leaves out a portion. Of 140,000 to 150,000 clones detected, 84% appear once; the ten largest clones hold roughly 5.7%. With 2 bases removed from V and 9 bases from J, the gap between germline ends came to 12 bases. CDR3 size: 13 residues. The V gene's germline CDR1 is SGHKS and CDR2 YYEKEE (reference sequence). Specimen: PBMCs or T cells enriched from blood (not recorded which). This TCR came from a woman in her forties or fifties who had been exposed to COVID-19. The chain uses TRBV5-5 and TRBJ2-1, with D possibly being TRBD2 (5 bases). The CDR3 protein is CASSLGGSVEQFF. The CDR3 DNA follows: TGTGCCAGCAGCTTAGGCGGGTCAGTTGAGCAGTTCTTC.